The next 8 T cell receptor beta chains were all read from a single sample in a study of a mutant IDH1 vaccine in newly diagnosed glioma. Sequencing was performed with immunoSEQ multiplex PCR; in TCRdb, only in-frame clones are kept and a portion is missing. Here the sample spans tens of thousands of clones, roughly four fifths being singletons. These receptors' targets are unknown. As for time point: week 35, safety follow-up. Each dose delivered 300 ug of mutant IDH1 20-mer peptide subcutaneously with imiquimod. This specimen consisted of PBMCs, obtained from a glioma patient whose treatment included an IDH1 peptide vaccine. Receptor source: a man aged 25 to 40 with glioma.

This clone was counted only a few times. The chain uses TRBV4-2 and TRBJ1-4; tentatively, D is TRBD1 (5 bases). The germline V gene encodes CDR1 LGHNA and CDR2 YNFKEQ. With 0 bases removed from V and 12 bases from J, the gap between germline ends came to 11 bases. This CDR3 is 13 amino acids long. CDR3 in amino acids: CASSQEQGMELFF. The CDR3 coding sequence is TGTGCCAGCAGCCAAGAGCAGGGTATGGAACTGTTTTTT.

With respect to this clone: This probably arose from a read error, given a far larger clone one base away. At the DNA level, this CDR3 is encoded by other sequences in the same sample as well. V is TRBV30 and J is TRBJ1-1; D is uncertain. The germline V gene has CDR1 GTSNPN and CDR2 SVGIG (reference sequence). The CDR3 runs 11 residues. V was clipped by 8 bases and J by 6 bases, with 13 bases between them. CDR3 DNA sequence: TGTGCCAGCAGTTACTCATCTGAAGCTTTCTTT. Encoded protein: CASSYSSEAFF.

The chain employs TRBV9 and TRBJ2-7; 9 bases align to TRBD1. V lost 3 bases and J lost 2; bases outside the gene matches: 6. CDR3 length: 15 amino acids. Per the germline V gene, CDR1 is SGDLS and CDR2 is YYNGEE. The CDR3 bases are TGTGCCAGCAGCGAGGGGACAGGGAATCCCTACGAGCAGTACTTC. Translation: CASSEGTGNPYEQYF.

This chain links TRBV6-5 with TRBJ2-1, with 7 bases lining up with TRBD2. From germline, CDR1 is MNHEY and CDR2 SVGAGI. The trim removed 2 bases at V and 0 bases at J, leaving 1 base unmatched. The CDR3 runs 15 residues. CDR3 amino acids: CASSYGGSSYNEQFF. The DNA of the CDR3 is TGTGCCAGCAGTTACGGCGGGAGCTCCTACAATGAGCAGTTCTTC.

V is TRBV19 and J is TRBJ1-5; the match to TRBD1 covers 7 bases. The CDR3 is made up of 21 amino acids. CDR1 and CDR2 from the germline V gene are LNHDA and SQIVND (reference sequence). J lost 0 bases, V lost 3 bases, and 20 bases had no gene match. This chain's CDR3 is CASSMGVVWRQGKYSNQPQHF. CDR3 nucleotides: TGTGCCAGTAGTATGGGGGTTGTATGGCGACAGGGAAAATATAGCAATCAGCCCCAGCATTTT. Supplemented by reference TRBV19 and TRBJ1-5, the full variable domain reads DGGITQSPKYLFRKEGQNVTLSCEQNLNHDAMYWYRQDPGQGLRLIYYSQIVNDFQKGDIAEGYSVSREKKESFPLTVTSAQKNPTAFYLCASSMGVVWRQGKYSNQPQHFGDGTRLSIL.

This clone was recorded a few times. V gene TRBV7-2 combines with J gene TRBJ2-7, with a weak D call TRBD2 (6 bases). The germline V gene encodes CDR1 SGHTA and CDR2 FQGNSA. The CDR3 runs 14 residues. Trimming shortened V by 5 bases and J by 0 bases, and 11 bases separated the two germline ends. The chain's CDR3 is CASSPLGGSYEQYF. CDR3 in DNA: TGTGCCAGCAGCCCCCTGGGGGGCTCCTACGAGCAGTACTTC.

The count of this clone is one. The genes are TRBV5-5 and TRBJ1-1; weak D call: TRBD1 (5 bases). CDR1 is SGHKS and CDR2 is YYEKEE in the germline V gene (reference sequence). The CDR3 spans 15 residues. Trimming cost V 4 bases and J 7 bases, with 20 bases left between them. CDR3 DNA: TGTGCCAGCAGCCGTGCCGGGGCGGGGCTTGGTGAAGCTTTCTTT. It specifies CASSRAGAGLGEAFF.

Here the CDR3 reads CASNRDLLGTEAFF. Here the CDR3 DNA reads TGTGCCAGCAACCGGGACCTTTTGGGCACTGAAGCTTTCTTT. The J gene is TRBJ1-1, the V gene TRBV5-6; maybe TRBD1 (5 bases). This CDR3 is built from 14 residues. The V gene lost 6 bases and the J gene lost 4 bases, with 16 bases spanning the gap. In germline, CDR1 is SGHDT, CDR2 YYEEEE.